This paragraph covers one T cell receptor (beta chain) sequence. The antigen is unknown. The CDR3 spans 14 residues. Germline V lookup: CDR1 LNHDA, CDR2 SQIVND (reference sequence). V was trimmed by 8 bases and J by 0 bases, leaving 10 bases between them. This specimen belongs to a study of Ad26.COV2.S vaccination and SARS-CoV-2 variants. Measured with immunoSEQ multiplex PCR; TCRdb has only the in-frame clones, and not every one. The sample holds about 350,000 clones, about 91% seen once. Whole-study findings and limits: Recipients of either vaccine or placebo displayed similar breadth of non-spike TCRs. Post-vaccination breadth of spike-specific CD8+ and CD4+ T cell responses was reportedly substantial.

The sequenced sample was peripheral blood, obtained after recovery from COVID-19. The receptor comes from a human donor who had recovered from COVID-19. This chain connects TRBV19 to TRBJ2-2; D may be TRBD2 (7 bases). The CDR3 sequence is CASRGGANTGELFF. The CDR3 region has the DNA TGTGCCAGTCGCGGGGGCGCGAACACCGGGGAGCTGTTTTTT.